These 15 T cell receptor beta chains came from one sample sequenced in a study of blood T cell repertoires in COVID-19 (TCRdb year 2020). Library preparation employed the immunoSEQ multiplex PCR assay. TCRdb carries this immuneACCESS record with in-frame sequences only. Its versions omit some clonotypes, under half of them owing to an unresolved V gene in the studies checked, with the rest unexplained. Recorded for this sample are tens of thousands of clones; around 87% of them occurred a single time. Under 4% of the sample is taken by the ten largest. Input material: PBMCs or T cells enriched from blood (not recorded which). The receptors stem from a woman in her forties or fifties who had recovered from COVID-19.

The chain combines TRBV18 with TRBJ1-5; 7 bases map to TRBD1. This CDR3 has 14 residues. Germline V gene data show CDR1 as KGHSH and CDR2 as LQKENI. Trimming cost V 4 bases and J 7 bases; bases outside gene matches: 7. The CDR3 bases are TGTGCCAGCTCACGCGACAGGGCGGGGCAGCCCCAGCATTTT. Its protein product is CASSRDRAGQPQHF.

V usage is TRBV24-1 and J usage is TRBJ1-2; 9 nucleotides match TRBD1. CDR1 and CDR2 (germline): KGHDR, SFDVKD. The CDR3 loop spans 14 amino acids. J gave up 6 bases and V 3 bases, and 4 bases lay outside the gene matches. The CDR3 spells CATSDPGTGHGYTF. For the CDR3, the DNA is TGTGCCACCAGTGATCCAGGGACAGGGCATGGCTACACCTTC.

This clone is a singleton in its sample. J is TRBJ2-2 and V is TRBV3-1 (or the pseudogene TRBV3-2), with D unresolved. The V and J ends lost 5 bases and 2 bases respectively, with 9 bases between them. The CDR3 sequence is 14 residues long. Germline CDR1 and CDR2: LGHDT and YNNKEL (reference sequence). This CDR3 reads CASSVRSNTGELFF. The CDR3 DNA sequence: TGTGCCAGCAGCGTCCGGTCCAACACCGGGGAGCTGTTTTTT.

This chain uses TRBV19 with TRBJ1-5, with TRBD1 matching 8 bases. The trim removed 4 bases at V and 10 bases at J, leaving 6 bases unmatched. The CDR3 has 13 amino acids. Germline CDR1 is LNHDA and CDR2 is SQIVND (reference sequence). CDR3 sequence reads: CASSTGGPLPQHF. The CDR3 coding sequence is TGTGCCAGTAGTACAGGGGGCCCCCTCCCCCAGCATTTT.

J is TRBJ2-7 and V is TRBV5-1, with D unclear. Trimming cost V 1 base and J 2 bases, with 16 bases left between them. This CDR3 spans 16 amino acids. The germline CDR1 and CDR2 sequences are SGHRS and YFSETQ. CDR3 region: CASSLLVDGSPYEQYF. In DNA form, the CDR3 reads TGCGCCAGCAGCTTGCTCGTCGACGGGTCCCCCTACGAGCAGTACTTC.

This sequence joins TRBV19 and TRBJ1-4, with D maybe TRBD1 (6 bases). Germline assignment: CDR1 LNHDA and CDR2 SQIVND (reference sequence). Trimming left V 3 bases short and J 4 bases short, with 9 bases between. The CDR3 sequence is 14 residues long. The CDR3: CASSIGQRNEKLFF. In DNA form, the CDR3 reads TGTGCCAGTAGTATCGGACAGCGTAATGAAAAACTGTTTTTT.

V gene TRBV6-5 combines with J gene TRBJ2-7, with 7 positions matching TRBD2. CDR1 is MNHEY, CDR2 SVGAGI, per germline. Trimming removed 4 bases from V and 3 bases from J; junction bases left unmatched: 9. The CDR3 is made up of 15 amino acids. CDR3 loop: CASSWDYATNYEQYF. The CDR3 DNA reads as TGTGCCAGCAGTTGGGACTATGCGACCAACTACGAGCAGTACTTC.

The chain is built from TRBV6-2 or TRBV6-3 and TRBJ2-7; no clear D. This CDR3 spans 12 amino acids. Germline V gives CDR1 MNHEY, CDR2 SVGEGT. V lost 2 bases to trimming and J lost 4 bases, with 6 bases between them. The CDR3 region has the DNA TGTGCCAGCAGTTACGCGGAATACGAGCAGTACTTC. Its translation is CASSYAEYEQYF.

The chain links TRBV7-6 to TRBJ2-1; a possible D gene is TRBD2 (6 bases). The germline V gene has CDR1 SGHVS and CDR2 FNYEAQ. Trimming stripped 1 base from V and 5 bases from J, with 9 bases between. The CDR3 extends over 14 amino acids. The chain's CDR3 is CASSLVGTDNEQFF. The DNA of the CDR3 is TGTGCCAGCAGCTTAGTGGGGACTGACAATGAGCAGTTCTTC. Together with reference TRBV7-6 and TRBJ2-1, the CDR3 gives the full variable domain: GAGVSQSPRYKVTKRGQDVALRCDPISGHVSLYWYRQALGQGPEFLTYFNYEAQQDKSGLPNDRFSAERPEGSISTLTIQRTEQRDSAMYRCASSLVGTDNEQFFGPGTRLTVL.

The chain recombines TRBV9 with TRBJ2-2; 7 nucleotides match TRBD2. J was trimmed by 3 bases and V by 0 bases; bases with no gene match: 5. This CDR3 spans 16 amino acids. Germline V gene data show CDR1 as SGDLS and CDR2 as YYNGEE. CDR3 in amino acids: CASSVGEGWDTGELFF. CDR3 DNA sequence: TGTGCCAGCAGCGTAGGGGAGGGCTGGGACACCGGGGAGCTGTTTTTT.

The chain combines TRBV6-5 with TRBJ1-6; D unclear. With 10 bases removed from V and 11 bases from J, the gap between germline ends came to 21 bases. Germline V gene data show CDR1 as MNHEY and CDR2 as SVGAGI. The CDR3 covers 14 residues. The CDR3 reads CATQVERAGTPLHF. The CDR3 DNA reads TGTGCCACCCAAGTCGAAAGGGCCGGGACACCCCTCCACTTT.

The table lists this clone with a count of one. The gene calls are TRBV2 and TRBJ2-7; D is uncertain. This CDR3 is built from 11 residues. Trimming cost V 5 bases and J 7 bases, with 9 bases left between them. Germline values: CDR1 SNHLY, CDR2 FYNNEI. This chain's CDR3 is CASSNEREQYF. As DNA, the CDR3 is TGTGCCAGCAGTAATGAGAGGGAGCAGTACTTC.

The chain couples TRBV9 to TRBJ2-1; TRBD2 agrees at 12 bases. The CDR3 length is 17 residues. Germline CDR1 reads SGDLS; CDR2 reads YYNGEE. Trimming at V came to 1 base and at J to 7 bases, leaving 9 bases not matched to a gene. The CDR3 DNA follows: TGTGCCAGCAGCGTATCCCCTAGCGGGGGGGACGCGAATGAGCAGTTCTTC. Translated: CASSVSPSGGDANEQFF.

CDR3 bases: TGTGCCAGTAGCCCAAACAGTAATGAAAAACTGTTTTTT. Protein: CASSPNSNEKLFF. V usage is TRBV19 and J usage is TRBJ1-4, with D unclear. The V and J ends lost 6 bases and 4 bases respectively, with 9 bases between them. Germline V gene sequence: CDR1 LNHDA, CDR2 SQIVND (reference sequence). There are 13 residues in the CDR3.

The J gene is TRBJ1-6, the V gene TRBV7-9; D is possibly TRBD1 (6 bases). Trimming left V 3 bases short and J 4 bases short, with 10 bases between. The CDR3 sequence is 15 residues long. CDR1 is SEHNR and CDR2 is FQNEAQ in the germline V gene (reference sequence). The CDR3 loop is CASSLETGYNSPLHF. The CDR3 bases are TGTGCCAGCAGCTTGGAGACAGGATATAATTCACCCCTCCACTTT.